These 29 T cell receptor beta chains share one sample of origin, sequenced in a study of T cell repertoires in cytomegalovirus infection (dated 2019 in TCRdb). Their cognate antigens are unknown. The reads were generated on an Illumina HiSeq 1500. The raw public data were reprocessed by TCRdb itself: fastp quality trimming at Q25, MiXCR clonotype calling, in-frame beta chains only. All rows with the same CDR3 protein become a single entry with the most common DNA and genes. The sample has hundreds of thousands of distinct CDR3 sequences on record, more than 40% of them singletons. The ten largest clones represent just under 45% of the sample. Per the publication, the treatment or condition label means: in vitro stimulation with specific CMV peptide epitopes to enrich CMV-specific T cells. Sequenced here: cultured PBMCs, sampled from culture after CMV antigen stimulation. Receptor source: a human donor in good health (CMV status not recorded). Some clones in this sample may be carry-over from other donors' samples.

J is TRBJ2-5 and V is TRBV12-3 or TRBV12-4, with 9 bases matching TRBD2. V was pared by 3 bases and J by 4 bases, with 9 bases of the junction left unmatched. The CDR3 loop spans 16 amino acids. CDR3 region: CASSLGVAGDLETQYF. CDR3 DNA: TGTGCCAGCAGTTTGGGAGTAGCGGGAGATTTAGAGACCCAGTACTTC.

The chain employs TRBV7-6 and TRBJ2-1; 11 bases match TRBD2. With V trimmed by 5 bases and J by 7 bases, 7 bases remained unmatched. The CDR3 is 15 amino acids. The germline V gene has CDR1 SGHVS and CDR2 FNYEAQ. CDR3 in DNA: TGTGCCAGCAGCCGCCCTGGACTAGCGGGTAATGAGCAGTTCTTC. Translating it yields CASSRPGLAGNEQFF.

The chain employs TRBV4-2 and TRBJ1-5; 12 nucleotides align to TRBD1. Trimming cost V 1 base and J 6 bases; bases outside gene matches: 4. Germline V gene sequence: CDR1 LGHNA, CDR2 YNFKEQ. The CDR3 extends over 16 amino acids. CDR3 residues: CASSQGDRGRGQPQHF. CDR3 DNA: TGTGCCAGCAGCCAAGGGGACAGGGGGCGCGGTCAGCCCCAGCATTTT.

The chain uses TRBV6-2 or TRBV6-3 and TRBJ2-5; 8 nucleotides align to TRBD1. Trimming at V came to 6 bases and at J to 2 bases, leaving 14 bases not matched to a gene. The CDR3 runs to 17 residues. From germline, CDR1 is MNHEY and CDR2 SVGEGT. CDR3 amino acids: CASRSRTGPGAQETQYF. Here the CDR3 DNA reads TGTGCCAGCAGAAGCAGGACAGGGCCCGGCGCACAAGAGACCCAGTACTTC.

This clonotype has just a few counts. This chain uses TRBV7-2 with TRBJ1-2, with 10 nucleotides matching TRBD1. There are 16 residues in the CDR3. V shed 5 bases, J shed 8 bases, and the junction held 14 bases outside the gene matches. Looked up from germline, CDR1 is SGHTA and CDR2 is FQGNSA. The CDR3 here is CASSRAPDRGPKGYTF. CDR3 DNA sequence: TGTGCCAGCAGCCGAGCCCCAGACAGGGGGCCTAAAGGCTACACCTTC.

The rearrangement links TRBV10-3 to TRBJ1-2, with D perhaps TRBD1 (5 bases). Trimming shortened V by 7 bases and J by 7 bases, and 16 bases separated the two germline ends. The CDR3 runs to 13 residues. Germline-derived CDR1 and CDR2 are ENHRY and SYGVKD. The CDR3 bases are TGTGCCATCACCCCCAGGGACTTGGGTGGCTACACCTTC. Translated: CAITPRDLGGYTF.

A remark on this clonotype: The germline gene is not matched at one end of the junction; a read error may be the cause. The V call is TRBV4-1, the J call TRBJ2-7; a weak D match, TRBD1 (5 bases). Looked up from germline, CDR1 is MGHRA and CDR2 is YSYEKL. The CDR3 is 14 residues long. This CDR3 reads CASSRTGGHYEQYF. DNA of the CDR3: TGTGCCAGCAGCCGGACGGGCGGACACTACGAGCAGTACTTC.

This clonotype occurred a few times. The chain joins TRBV7-2 to TRBJ1-6; TRBD1 matches at 7 bases. There are 16 residues in the CDR3. Germline V gene data show CDR1 as SGHTA and CDR2 as FQGNSA. Trimming removed 5 bases from V and 10 bases from J; junction bases left unmatched: 14. CDR3 coding DNA: TGTGCCAGCAGCCCGAACAGGGGCAATACCGGATCACCCCTCCACTTT. It translates to CASSPNRGNTGSPLHF.

This clonotype was observed a handful of times. V and J are TRBV7-2 and TRBJ1-1, with D unresolved. Trimming removed 5 bases at V and 4 bases at J, with 11 bases between. Germline CDR1 SGHTA, CDR2 FQGNSA. The length of the CDR3 is 13 residues. The CDR3 is CASSKARGTEAFF. CDR3 nucleotide sequence: TGTGCCAGCAGCAAGGCCCGGGGCACTGAAGCTTTCTTT.

This clonotype was detected many times. V and J are TRBV7-2 and TRBJ2-7, with D possibly being TRBD1 (5 bases). The CDR3 extends over 14 amino acids. From germline, CDR1 is SGHTA and CDR2 FQGNSA. Trimming pared 2 bases from V and 5 bases from J, leaving 13 bases between. The CDR3 loop reads CASSLRAPTDEQYF. The CDR3 bases are TGTGCCAGCAGCTTAAGAGCCCCGACAGACGAGCAGTACTTC. The variable domain in full, completed from reference TRBV7-2 and TRBJ2-7, reads GAGVSQSPSNKVTEKGKDVELRCDPISGHTALYWYRQSLGQGLEFLIYFQGNSAPDKSGLPSDRFSAERTGGSVSTLTIQRTQQEDSAVYLCASSLRAPTDEQYFGPGTRLTVT.

This clonotype came up a few times. The V gene is TRBV7-2, the J gene TRBJ2-4, with no clear D. This CDR3 is 15 amino acids long. V gave up 3 bases and J gave up 0 bases, with 9 bases separating them. CDR1 and CDR2 from the germline V gene are SGHTA and FQGNSA. CDR3 bases: TGTGCCAGCAGCTTCCTGACGGTAGCCAAAAACATTCAGTACTTC. It codes for CASSFLTVAKNIQYF.

The chain combines TRBV11-2 with TRBJ1-4; D remains ambiguous. The germline gives CDR1 SGHAT, CDR2 FQNNGV. V dropped 4 bases and J dropped 4 bases, with 13 bases sitting between them. This CDR3 is built from 15 residues. The CDR3 coding sequence is TGTGCCAGCAGCTCCCCTAGGGAGGGTAATGAAAAACTGTTTTTT. Encoded protein: CASSSPREGNEKLFF.

This clonotype was detected only a few times. A read error is possible here, since a much larger clone lies one base away. The DNA for the CDR3 is TGTGCCAGCAGCTCGACAGGGAACTATGGCTACACCTTC. Its protein product is CASSSTGNYGYTF. The rearrangement links TRBV7-9 to TRBJ1-2, with TRBD1 matching over 7 bases. The CDR3 extends over 13 amino acids. Trimming cost V 4 bases and J 2 bases; bases outside gene matches: 1. CDR1 is SEHNR, CDR2 FQNEAQ, per germline (reference sequence).

The table lists this clonotype with a few counts. The chain has TRBV4-3 and TRBJ2-3; 9 positions agree with TRBD1. This CDR3 is 15 amino acids long. V shed 4 bases and J 4 bases; nucleotides not matched to a gene: 6. Germline V CDR1 and CDR2: LGHNA, YSLEER. The CDR3 DNA follows: TGCGCCAGCAGCCGGGATAGGACAGGGGCAGATACGCAGTATTTT. Translated: CASSRDRTGADTQYF.

The V gene is TRBV27, the J gene TRBJ1-1; D possibly corresponds to TRBD1 (6 bases). This CDR3 comprises 14 residues. V lost 5 bases, J lost 4 bases, and 14 bases lay in between. CDR1 is MNHEY and CDR2 is SMNVEV in the germline V gene (reference sequence). CDR3 in DNA: TGTGCCAGCAGTGCCAACAGGGCGGGCACTGAAGCTTTCTTT. Its protein product is CASSANRAGTEAFF.

J is TRBJ2-7 and V is TRBV30, with 8 bases matching TRBD2. The V segment lost 4 bases and the J segment 5 bases; nucleotides outside the gene matches: 7. The germline gives CDR1 GTSNPN, CDR2 SVGIG (reference sequence). The CDR3 sequence is 13 residues long. For the CDR3, the DNA is TGTGCCTGGAAAAGCGGGAGTTGGGACGAGCAGTACTTC. Encoded protein: CAWKSGSWDEQYF.

The CDR3 protein is CASSFSGDRTDTQYF. In DNA form, the CDR3 reads TGTGCCAGCAGCTTTAGCGGAGACCGCACAGATACGCAGTATTTT. The chain employs TRBV7-9 and TRBJ2-3, with D perhaps matching TRBD2 (6 bases). V lost 3 bases to trimming and J lost 1 base, with 11 bases between them. The CDR3 is made up of 15 amino acids. Germline V gene sequence: CDR1 SEHNR, CDR2 FQNEAQ (reference sequence).

A remark on this clonotype: At one boundary the junction diverges from the germline segment, which might be a read error. V is TRBV4-1 and J is TRBJ1-5; TRBD1 matches at 9 bases. Germline V lookup: CDR1 MGHRA, CDR2 YSYEKL. This CDR3 contains 15 residues. As DNA, the CDR3 is TGCGCCAGCAGCCTTACACAGGGGGCGGTTCAGCCCCAGCAGTTT. It is translated as CASSLTQGAVQPQQF.

The table lists this clonotype with a few counts. This rearrangement joins TRBV7-2 to TRBJ2-2; D is possibly TRBD2 (6 bases). The CDR3 totals 17 residues. CDR1 and CDR2 from the germline V gene are SGHTA and FQGNSA. Trimming shortened V by 3 bases and J by 5 bases, and 19 bases separated the two germline ends. For the CDR3, the DNA is TGTGCCAGCAGCTTTCGGAAGGAGGGTTGGCCTACCGGGGAGCTGTTTTTT. Protein product: CASSFRKEGWPTGELFF.

The chain couples TRBV20-1 to TRBJ2-3, with TRBD1 as a possible D gene (5 bases). V was clipped by 4 bases and J by 5 bases, with 10 bases between them. CDR3 length: 12 residues. CDR1 is DFQATT, CDR2 SNEGSKA, per germline (reference sequence). The chain's CDR3 is CSAILTGDTQYF. CDR3 sequence (DNA): TGCAGTGCTATACTTACAGGAGATACGCAGTATTTT.

The chain links TRBV7-9 to TRBJ2-5, with unresolved D. V dropped 4 bases and J dropped 0 bases, with 21 bases sitting between them. Germline V gene lookup returns CDR1 SEHNR and CDR2 FQNEAQ (reference sequence). The CDR3 covers 18 residues. CDR3 DNA sequence: TGTGCCAGCAGCTCCCGGTTGAGAAGTCGGACCTACCAAGAGACCCAGTACTTC. Translating it yields CASSSRLRSRTYQETQYF. The full variable domain, in which reference TRBV7-9 and TRBJ2-5 provide the parts outside the CDR3, is DTGVSQNPRHKITKRGQNVTFRCDPISEHNRLYWYRQTLGQGPEFLTYFQNEAQLEKSRLLSDRFSAERPKGSFSTLEIQRTEQGDSAMYLCASSSRLRSRTYQETQYFGPGTRLLVL.

This clonotype was seen a few times. V usage is TRBV12-5 and J usage is TRBJ2-3; D remains ambiguous. The CDR3 length is 16 residues. Germline CDR1 is LGHNT and CDR2 is FRNRAP. V gave up 0 bases and J gave up 6 bases, with 16 bases separating them. For the CDR3, the DNA is TGTGCTAGTGGTTTGGTATTGCAAAGCGTGGGGGATACGCAGTATTTT. As protein: CASGLVLQSVGDTQYF.

This sequence joins TRBV12-3 or TRBV12-4 and TRBJ2-1; weak D call: TRBD1 (5 bases). Between the trimmed V and J ends, which lost 6 bases and 5 bases, there was a span of 17 bases. This CDR3 is 15 amino acids long. CDR3 sequence (DNA): TGTGCCAGCAGCCTTCTGTCAGGGTTAAACAATGAGCAGTTCTTC. It encodes CASSLLSGLNNEQFF.

This clonotype was detected a few times. The J gene is TRBJ2-3, the V gene TRBV7-2, with a weak D call TRBD2 (6 bases). Per germline, CDR1 SGHTA and CDR2 FQGNSA. CDR3 length equals 14 residues. With 1 base removed from V and 3 bases from J, the gap between germline ends came to 8 bases. The CDR3 DNA is TGTGCCAGCAGCTTAGAAGGGAGGACAGATACGCAGTATTTT. The encoded protein is CASSLEGRTDTQYF.

This clonotype has ten or more counts. The J gene is TRBJ2-5, the V gene TRBV7-2; the match to TRBD2 covers 8 bases. CDR3 length: 16 amino acids. The germline gives CDR1 SGHTA, CDR2 FQGNSA. Germline trimming cut 5 bases from V and 1 base from J; bases unmatched to any gene: 9. The CDR3 DNA sequence: TGTGCCAGCAGCCCAAACCCACTAGCGGCCCAAGAGACCCAGTACTTC. Protein sequence: CASSPNPLAAQETQYF.

The J gene is TRBJ2-7, the V gene TRBV6-2 or TRBV6-3, with D possibly matching TRBD2 (5 bases). Germline V gives CDR1 MNHEY, CDR2 SVGEGT. The germline V and J ends were trimmed by 5 bases and 7 bases, with 21 bases remaining between them. CDR3 size: 15 residues. The CDR3 sequence is CASSRGTRALREQYF. CDR3 coding DNA: TGTGCCAGCAGTAGAGGCACGAGGGCCCTACGGGAGCAGTACTTC.

This clonotype was found a few times. CDR3 DNA sequence: TGTGCCAGCAGGAAAAATACAGGGGAGTGGGGAGAGACCCAGTACTTC. Translating gives CASRKNTGEWGETQYF. The chain combines TRBV7-8 with TRBJ2-5; 7 bases map to TRBD1. The CDR3 is 16 amino acids. Germline trimming cut 6 bases from V and 4 bases from J; bases unmatched to any gene: 14. Germline lookup yields CDR1 SGHVS and CDR2 FQNEAQ.

In DNA, the CDR3 is TGTGCCAGCAGCCCCGACAGGTTTAATCAGCCCCAGCATTTT. It is translated as CASSPDRFNQPQHF. The gene calls are TRBV7-2 and TRBJ1-5; possibly TRBD1 for D (6 bases). Germline V gene lookup returns CDR1 SGHTA and CDR2 FQGNSA. This CDR3 contains 14 residues. Trimming took 5 bases from V and 4 from J, leaving 12 bases between them.

The rearrangement joins TRBV7-9 to TRBJ2-3, with 13 bases lining up with TRBD2. Germline CDR1 is SEHNR and CDR2 is FQNEAQ (reference sequence). J gave up 2 bases and V 4 bases, and 3 bases lay outside the gene matches. This CDR3 contains 16 residues. CDR3 loop: CASSSGTSGVTDTQYF. The CDR3 coding sequence is TGTGCCAGCAGCTCCGGGACTAGCGGGGTCACAGATACGCAGTATTTT.